This T cell receptor beta chain is from a study of T cell responses to AZD1222 COVID-19 vaccine. Overall study context: Second doses at about 4 or about 12 weeks were pooled.

Germline values: CDR1 SGHRS, CDR2 YFSETQ. CDR3 length equals 17 residues. Trimming cost V 3 bases and J 2 bases; bases outside gene matches: 6. Findings and caveats of the study: No repertoire was sampled before or during the peak T cell response, only after it. Reportedly, nearly half the spike-specific TCRs target unmutated variant regions. Spike-specific TCR breadth and depth were elevated following two AZD1222 doses.

Sequencing was performed with immunoSEQ multiplex PCR; in TCRdb, only in-frame clones are kept and a portion is missing. The repertoire has 100,000 to 150,000 clones, approximately 90% of them found once; the top ten carry approximately 1.6%. About this clone itself: Its matching antigen is unknown.

Sequencing was performed on peripheral blood, taken on day 0 of AZD1222 vaccination. This clonotype was obtained from an adult in good health. The chain has TRBV5-1 and TRBJ2-6; 9 bases line up with TRBD1. The CDR3 bases are TGCGCCAGCAGCTCCGGGACAGGGTCAGCTGGGGCCAACGTCCTGACTTTC. Amino acid sequence: CASSSGTGSAGANVLTF.